This T cell receptor beta chain came from a study of PD-1 blockade in classical Hodgkin lymphoma. The time point denotes: cycle 4 day 1 (C4D1), after more than five weeks of nivolumab. Every single patient, without exception, relapsed after autologous stem cell transplantation, and brentuximab vedotin exposure varied. Patients had relapsed/refractory classical Hodgkin lymphoma with complete response, partial response or progressive disease as best response. Broader study findings: With CD4+ cells, TCR diversity rose significantly by C4D1, but not with CD8+ cells. Complete responders' diversity at baseline resembled that of newly diagnosed patients.

TCRdb's copy holds only in-frame clones and misses some; the assay was immunoSEQ multiplex PCR. The data contain tens of thousands of clones, over 75% of them singletons. Trimming pared 5 bases from V and 8 bases from J, leaving 12 bases between. CDR3 length: 12 residues. CDR1 and CDR2 from the germline V gene are MNHNY and SVGAGI (reference sequence). Note on this clone: What it binds is not known.

The sample was peripheral blood mononuclear cells (PBMCs), taken before the fourth cycle of nivolumab. This chain links TRBV6-6 with TRBJ1-2; no clear D. This receptor was obtained from a human donor with classical Hodgkin lymphoma. Written as DNA, the CDR3 is TGTGCCAGCAGTCTATCAGGACGCGGCTACACCTTC. This translates into CASSLSGRGYTF.